This T cell receptor beta chain was captured in a study of beta chain features in type 1 diabetes. Study findings and constraints: Shorter TCRB CDR3s, moderately but significantly so, were found in Type 1 diabetes patients in all four CD4+ subsets.

Sorting that relied on CD45RO/CCR7/CD25/CD127/CD95/CD27 yielded CD4+ naive, central memory, regulatory and stem cell-like memory cells. In its sample, this clone was seen many times. The antigen remains undetermined. Every bit of the isolated RNA underwent reverse transcription, so sequencing read expressed TCRB transcripts. Here immunoSEQ multiplex PCR was the method, and the copy in TCRdb shows in-frame clones only, minus some. The sample carries approximately 150,000 clones, around 13% recorded once. CDR3 length: 17 residues. CDR1 is SGHDN and CDR2 is FVKESK in the germline V gene. Trimming cost V 0 bases and J 1 base, with 10 bases left between them.

The chain joins TRBV14 to TRBJ2-6; no clear D gene. The sequenced sample was central memory CD4+ T cells from blood. The source is a man between 18 and 35 years old with type 1 diabetes. In DNA, the CDR3 is TGTGCCAGCAGCCAAGAATTCGTCGGTTCTGGGGCCAACGTCCTGACTTTC. Its translation is CASSQEFVGSGANVLTF.